Shown below are 15 T cell receptor beta chains from a single sample sequenced in a study of T cell repertoires in cytomegalovirus infection. Via MiXCR, TCRdb re-called the reads, giving one row per CDR3 protein. The sample yields some 940,000 distinct CDR3 sequences, 30% to 40% seen once. Their specific antigens are unknown. Sequenced material: cultured CD8+ T cells from PBMCs, taken from culture after CMV antigen stimulation. These TCRs come from a human donor in good health (CMV status not recorded). Some clones in this sample may be carry-over from other donors' samples.

The chain is built from TRBV27 and TRBJ1-4, with 8 bases lining up with TRBD1. The V and J ends lost 5 bases and 2 bases, in that order; junction bases with no gene match: 7. The length of the CDR3 is 16 residues. Germline V gene sequence: CDR1 MNHEY, CDR2 SMNVEV (reference sequence). CDR3 region: CASSTRGPLTNEKLFF. The CDR3 coding sequence is TGTGCCAGCAGTACCAGGGGGCCATTGACTAATGAAAAACTGTTTTTT.

Remarks on this clonotype: This sequence may be a read error, since a much larger clone differs from it by one base. The chain has TRBV7-8 and TRBJ1-5; no clear D. The CDR3 has 15 amino acids. CDR1 SGHVS and CDR2 FQNEAQ come from the germline V gene. The CDR3 loop reads CANSLSPSYNQPQHF. The CDR3 DNA sequence: TGTGCCAACAGCTTAAGTCCATCCTACAATCAGCCCCAGCATTTT.

In this sample, this clonotype turned up many times. The genes are TRBV7-2 and TRBJ2-5; 9 bases fit TRBD2. With 1 base clipped from V and 5 bases from J, the junction kept 5 bases outside the gene matches. The CDR3 length is 15 residues. Germline CDR1 and CDR2: SGHTA and FQGNSA. As DNA, the CDR3 is TGTGCCAGCAGCTTAGTGCGGGGGGGCCGGGAGACCCAGTACTTC. Translated: CASSLVRGGRETQYF.

The V gene is TRBV29-1, the J gene TRBJ2-1; D is ambiguous. CDR1 SQVTM and CDR2 ANQGSEA come from the germline V gene. V gave up 4 bases and J gave up 7 bases, with 11 bases separating them. The CDR3 extends over 12 amino acids. Here the CDR3 reads CSVAPSRNEQFF. For the CDR3, the DNA is TGCAGCGTTGCACCGTCCAGGAATGAGCAGTTCTTC.

With regard to this clonotype: This could be a read error, since a much larger clone is one nucleotide away. The chain links TRBV12-3 or TRBV12-4 to TRBJ1-2; no clear D. The CDR3 loop spans 13 amino acids. The V end lost 1 base, the J end lost 0 bases, and 3 bases lay between the germline ends. Here the CDR3 reads CASSLESNYGYTF. The CDR3, as DNA: TGTGCCAGCAGTTTAGAATCTAACTATGGCTACACCTTC.

This clonotype appeared many times. V usage is TRBV12-3 or TRBV12-4 and J usage is TRBJ1-5; 8 nucleotides agree with TRBD1. The CDR3 is 17 residues long. V dropped 3 bases and J dropped 0; count of bases not matched to a gene: 7. The CDR3 DNA sequence: TGTGCCAGCAGTTTCCTGACAGGGGAGTATAGCAATCAGCCCCAGCATTTT. Translated, it gives CASSFLTGEYSNQPQHF.

The chain has TRBV12-3 or TRBV12-4 and TRBJ1-2; no clear D gene. V was shortened by 10 bases and J by 4 bases, with 10 bases between the two germline ends. The CDR3 runs to 11 residues. Here the CDR3 DNA reads TGTGCCACCCGGACGGCCTATGGCTACACCTTC. Protein product: CATRTAYGYTF.

The chain is built from TRBV20-1 and TRBJ1-1; 8 nucleotides align to TRBD1. Germline V CDR1 and CDR2: DFQATT, SNEGSKA (reference sequence). With 6 bases clipped from V and 0 bases from J, the junction kept 6 bases outside the gene matches. The CDR3 loop spans 14 amino acids. CDR3 protein: CSAPGTGLNTEAFF. The CDR3 nucleotides are TGCAGTGCGCCCGGGACAGGTTTGAACACTGAAGCTTTCTTT.

The genes are TRBV28 and TRBJ2-7, with 12 positions matching TRBD1. The CDR3 consists of 16 residues. V shed 8 bases and J 5 bases; nucleotides not matched to a gene: 13. Per the germline V gene, CDR1 is MDHEN and CDR2 is SYDVKM. The CDR3 DNA reads as TGTGCCAGCGCGGGACAGGGGGCCGAGGGACCTAACGAGCAGTACGTC. Residues: CASAGQGAEGPNEQYV.

The J gene is TRBJ2-5, the V gene TRBV11-2; D unclear. Germline CDR1 SGHAT, CDR2 FQNNGV. The CDR3 runs 14 residues. Between the trimmed V and J ends, which lost 0 bases and 4 bases, there was a span of 9 bases. The chain's CDR3 is CASSLDPVSETQYF. The CDR3 coding sequence is TGTGCCAGCAGCTTAGATCCCGTATCAGAGACCCAGTACTTC.

CDR3 in amino acids: CATSSPGTSGGRDTQYF. For the CDR3, the DNA is TGTGCCACCAGCAGTCCTGGGACTAGCGGGGGGCGGGATACGCAGTATTTT. The chain carries TRBV15 and TRBJ2-3; 15 nucleotides match TRBD2. Germline V gene sequence: CDR1 LNHNV, CDR2 YYDKDF (reference sequence). V was clipped by 3 bases and J by 6 bases; unmatched bases: 7. The CDR3 runs 17 residues.

The rearrangement links TRBV9 to TRBJ1-1, with 7 bases fitting TRBD1. After removal of 4 bases from V and 2 bases from J, the junction contained 11 bases not matched to a gene. CDR1 is SGDLS, CDR2 YYNGEE, per germline. The CDR3 runs to 16 residues. CDR3 loop: CASSPEGGTVNTEAFF. Here the CDR3 DNA reads TGTGCCAGCAGCCCTGAGGGGGGGACAGTCAACACTGAAGCTTTCTTT.

This clonotype was counted only a few times. The chain recombines TRBV28 with TRBJ1-1; D is perhaps TRBD1 (5 bases). Germline values: CDR1 MDHEN, CDR2 SYDVKM. With 7 bases removed from V and 4 bases from J, the gap between germline ends came to 19 bases. The CDR3 covers 15 residues. CDR3 sequence: CASTKLRGYSTEAFF. The CDR3 bases are TGTGCCAGCACCAAACTACGGGGGTATAGCACTGAAGCTTTCTTT. Based on the CDR3 plus reference TRBV28 and TRBJ1-1, the full variable domain is DVKVTQSSRYLVKRTGEKVFLECVQDMDHENMFWYRQDPGLGLRLIYFSYDVKMKEKGDIPEGYSVSREKKERFSLILESASTNQTSMYLCASTKLRGYSTEAFFGQGTRLTVV.

The gene calls are TRBV6-4 and TRBJ1-6, with TRBD1 identical over 8 bases. CDR1 and CDR2 from the germline V gene are MRHNA and SNTAGT. CDR3 size: 16 residues. J was trimmed by 9 bases and V by 2 bases; bases with no gene match: 9. The CDR3 sequence: CASSDPSTGVGSPLHF. For the CDR3, the DNA is TGTGCCAGCAGTGACCCTTCGACAGGGGTGGGTTCACCCCTCCACTTT.

The V gene is TRBV19, the J gene TRBJ1-1, with 8 bases that match TRBD1. The CDR3 sequence is 16 residues long. The trim removed 4 bases at V and 0 bases at J, leaving 7 bases unmatched. Germline-derived CDR1 and CDR2 are LNHDA and SQIVND (reference sequence). For the CDR3, the DNA is TGTGCCAGTAGTAAGACAGGGGAGCCCTTGAACACTGAAGCTTTCTTT. Translated: CASSKTGEPLNTEAFF.